Given below is one T cell receptor (beta chain) in context. Germline V CDR1 and CDR2: ENHRY, SYGVKD. V lost 7 bases and J lost 0; bases outside the gene matches: 11. CDR3 size: 16 residues. This specimen comes from a study of molecular identifiers for immune sequencing clone quantification. TCRdb independently ran MiXCR on the PCR reads; one entry per CDR3 protein. Among 600,000 to 650,000 distinct CDR3 sequences listed, about 20% were seen once. The sequenced sample consisted of naive CD8+ T cells from blood, with Jurkat cell RNA spiked in. The subset was: FACS-sorted CD8+CD4-CCR7+CD45RA+ naive T cells. This chain uses TRBV10-3 with TRBJ1-1, with 7 bases matching TRBD1. The TCR originated in a human donor in good health. Some libraries in this study had Jurkat cell RNA spiked in. The CDR3 DNA reads as TGTGCCATCACTGAAACCAGGGGGGGGGTGAACACTGAAGCTTTCTTT. Residues: CAITETRGGVNTEAFF.